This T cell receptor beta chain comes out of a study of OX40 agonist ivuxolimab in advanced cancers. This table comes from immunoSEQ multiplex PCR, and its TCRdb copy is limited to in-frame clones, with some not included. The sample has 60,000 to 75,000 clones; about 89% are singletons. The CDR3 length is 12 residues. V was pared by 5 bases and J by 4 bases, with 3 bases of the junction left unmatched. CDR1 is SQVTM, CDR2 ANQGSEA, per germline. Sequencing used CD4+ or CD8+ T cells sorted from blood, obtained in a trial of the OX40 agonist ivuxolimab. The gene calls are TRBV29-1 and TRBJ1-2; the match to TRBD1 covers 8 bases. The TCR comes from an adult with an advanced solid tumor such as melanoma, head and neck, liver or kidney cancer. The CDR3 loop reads CSVPGTGYGYTF. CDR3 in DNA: TGCAGCGTTCCCGGGACAGGCTATGGCTACACCTTC.